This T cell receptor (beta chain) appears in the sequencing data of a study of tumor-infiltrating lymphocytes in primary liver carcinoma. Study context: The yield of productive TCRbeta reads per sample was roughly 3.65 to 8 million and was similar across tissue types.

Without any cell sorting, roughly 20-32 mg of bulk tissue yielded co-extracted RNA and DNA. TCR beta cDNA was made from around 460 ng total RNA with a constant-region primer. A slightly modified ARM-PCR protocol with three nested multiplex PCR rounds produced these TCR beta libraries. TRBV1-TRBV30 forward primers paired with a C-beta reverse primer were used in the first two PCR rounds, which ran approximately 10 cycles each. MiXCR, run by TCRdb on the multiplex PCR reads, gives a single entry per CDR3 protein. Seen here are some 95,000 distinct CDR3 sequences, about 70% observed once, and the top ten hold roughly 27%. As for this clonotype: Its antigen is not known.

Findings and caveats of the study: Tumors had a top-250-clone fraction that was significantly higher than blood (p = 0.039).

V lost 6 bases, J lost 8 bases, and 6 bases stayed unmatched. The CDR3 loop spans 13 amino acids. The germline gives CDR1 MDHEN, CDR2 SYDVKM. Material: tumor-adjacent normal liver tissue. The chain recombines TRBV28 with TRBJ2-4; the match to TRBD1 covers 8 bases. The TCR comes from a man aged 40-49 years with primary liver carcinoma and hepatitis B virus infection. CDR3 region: CASSSATGDIQYF. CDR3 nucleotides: TGTGCCAGCAGCTCGGCGACAGGGGACATTCAGTACTTC.